The 3 T cell receptor beta chains below come from one sample, sequenced in a study of blood T cell repertoires in COVID-19. Sequencing was performed with immunoSEQ multiplex PCR; in TCRdb, only in-frame clones are kept and a portion is missing. The sample consists of approximately 91,000 clones, approximately 77% of them appearing once. Material: peripheral blood. The source is a woman aged 80 or over with acute or convalescent COVID-19.

The J gene is TRBJ1-4, the V gene TRBV4-1; TRBD1 agrees at 9 bases. Germline CDR1 and CDR2: MGHRA and YSYEKL. J was trimmed by 0 bases and V by 4 bases; bases with no gene match: 9. The CDR3 has 18 amino acids. The CDR3 DNA reads TGCGCCAGCAGCCCCTTCGGACAGGGGATTGCAACTAATGAAAAACTGTTTTTT. Translation gives CASSPFGQGIATNEKLFF.

In its sample, this clone was seen a few times. The V call is TRBV5-1, the J call TRBJ2-1; no firm D call. The germline V gene has CDR1 SGHRS and CDR2 YFSETQ. V was shortened by 1 base and J by 3 bases, with 14 bases between the two germline ends. The CDR3 has 16 amino acids. The CDR3 coding sequence is TGCGCCAGCAGCTTGACCGCCGTAGAGGTCTACAATGAGCAGTTCTTC. It codes for CASSLTAVEVYNEQFF.

This clone was seen ten or more times. This sequence joins TRBV4-1 and TRBJ1-2; D is perhaps TRBD1 (5 bases). The CDR3 totals 12 residues. Trimming took off 3 bases at V and 6 bases at J, with 8 bases between the two ends. The germline V gene has CDR1 MGHRA and CDR2 YSYEKL. CDR3 in DNA: TGCGCCAGCAGCCAGGGGGGAGATGGCTACACCTTC. It translates to CASSQGGDGYTF.